One and the same sample provided the 21 T cell receptor beta chains below, sequenced in a study of T-cell reconstitution after alpha-beta-depleted transplantation in children. It was with unique molecular identifiers that the TCRbeta library was prepared. TCRdb itself ran the PCR reads through MiXCR, one entry per CDR3 protein. In the table there are around 600,000 distinct CDR3 sequences, about 21% of which are singletons. The sequences come from PBMCs, mostly from graft donor cells, collected 360 days after TCRalphabeta/CD19-depleted stem cell transplant. These receptors originate from a boy under three years old who had a stem cell transplant for acute myeloid leukemia, so the T cells may come from the graft donor.

This clonotype was observed a handful of times. The chain couples TRBV28 to TRBJ1-5; D is perhaps TRBD1 (5 bases). Germline-derived CDR1 and CDR2 are MDHEN and SYDVKM. Deletions cut 10 bases from V and 5 bases from J, with 18 bases between. The CDR3 runs to 14 residues. The CDR3 coding sequence is TGTGCCACCGCTAGGATCCGGGGGGATCAGCCCCAGCATTTT. Residues: CATARIRGDQPQHF.

This clonotype was seen just once. A clone one base away is much larger, so this may be a read error. The chain is built from TRBV13 and TRBJ2-2, with a weak D call TRBD2 (5 bases). This CDR3 region has 14 residues. Germline CDR1 PRHDT, CDR2 FYEKMQ (reference sequence). The CDR3 spells CASSLQAYTGVLFF. DNA of the CDR3: TGTGCCAGCAGCTTACAGGCCTACACCGGGGTGCTGTTTTTT. The full variable domain, completed using reference TRBV13 and TRBJ2-2, is AAGVIQSPRHLIKEKRETATLKCYPIPRHDTVYWYQQGPGQDPQFLISFYEKMQSDKGSIPDRFSAQQFSDYHSELNMSSLELGDSALYFCASSLQAYTGVLFFGEGSRLTVL.

In this sample, this clonotype turned up many times. This chain joins TRBV29-1 and TRBJ2-7, with a weak D call TRBD2 (5 bases). Germline V gives CDR1 SQVTM, CDR2 ANQGSEA. Trimming shortened V by 5 bases and J by 3 bases, and 14 bases separated the two germline ends. The CDR3 extends over 13 amino acids. The CDR3 spells CSVMAGGYYEQYF. The CDR3, as DNA: TGCAGCGTTATGGCAGGAGGTTACTACGAGCAGTACTTC.

This clonotype appeared many times. This chain links TRBV3-1 with TRBJ2-5; 8 positions agree with TRBD2. CDR1 and CDR2 (germline): LGHDT, YNNKEL (reference sequence). The CDR3 loop spans 16 amino acids. The J segment lost 4 bases and the V segment lost 2 bases, leaving 9 bases of the junction unmatched. The CDR3: CASSQPDSGVVETQYF. DNA of the CDR3: TGTGCCAGCAGCCAACCCGATAGCGGGGTAGTAGAGACCCAGTACTTC.

The chain carries TRBV28 and TRBJ2-1; D remains ambiguous. CDR3 length: 12 residues. Trimming shortened V by 2 bases and J by 8 bases, and 7 bases separated the two germline ends. Looked up from germline, CDR1 is MDHEN and CDR2 is SYDVKM. The CDR3 here is CASSLSLDEQFF. The CDR3 DNA follows: TGTGCCAGCAGTTTAAGCCTGGATGAGCAGTTCTTC.

This clonotype came up a few times. The rearrangement joins TRBV18 to TRBJ2-3; D remains ambiguous. V was pared by 0 bases and J by 2 bases, with 6 bases between. The CDR3 totals 14 residues. Germline values: CDR1 KGHSH, CDR2 LQKENI. The CDR3 loop is CASSPPIDTDTQYF. The CDR3 DNA reads as TGTGCCAGCTCACCACCTATAGACACAGATACGCAGTATTTT.

This CDR3 reads CASSYPGLAGIAGELFF. CDR3 DNA sequence: TGTGCCAGCAGTTACCCAGGGCTAGCGGGAATCGCGGGGGAGCTGTTTTTT. V and J are TRBV6-5 and TRBJ2-2; TRBD2 aligns across 9 bases. Germline values: CDR1 MNHEY, CDR2 SVGAGI. This CDR3 is built from 17 residues. V gave up 2 bases and J gave up 8 bases; unmatched junction bases: 12.

V is TRBV7-2 and J is TRBJ2-1; tentatively, D is TRBD2 (6 bases). Per the germline V gene, CDR1 is SGHTA and CDR2 is FQGNSA. There are 15 residues in the CDR3. Trimming removed 2 bases from V and 4 bases from J, with 12 bases in between. CDR3 in DNA: TGTGCCAGCAGCTTAAGGTCGGGGACTTACAATGAGCAGTTCTTC. It is translated as CASSLRSGTYNEQFF.

This clonotype was seen a few times. The V gene is TRBV4-1, the J gene TRBJ1-1; no firm D call. From germline, CDR1 is MGHRA and CDR2 YSYEKL. CDR3 length: 15 residues. V lost 0 bases and J 1 base, leaving 9 bases between the germline ends. CDR3 coding DNA: TGCGCCAGCAGCCAAGATGGGCTCTCGAACACTGAAGCTTTCTTT. This sequence encodes CASSQDGLSNTEAFF.

A remark on this clonotype: This may be a read error, as it is one base from a much larger clone. The V gene is TRBV6-1, the J gene TRBJ1-2; D is ambiguous. CDR1 and CDR2 from the germline V gene are MNHNS and SASEGT. The CDR3 consists of 14 residues. Trimming stripped 8 bases from V and 3 bases from J, with 16 bases between. The CDR3 is CASGLPLADYGYTF. DNA of the CDR3: TGTGCCAGCGGGCTCCCGTTAGCTGACTATGGCTACACCTTC.

This clonotype has just a few counts. The chain employs TRBV5-1 and TRBJ2-7; D is perhaps TRBD2 (6 bases). The CDR3 length is 12 residues. CDR1 is SGHRS and CDR2 is YFSETQ in the germline V gene. Trimming stripped 8 bases from V and 5 bases from J, with 14 bases between. The CDR3 loop is CARPGGANEQYV. CDR3 DNA: TGCGCCAGACCTGGAGGGGCGAACGAGCAGTACGTC.

This clonotype occurred many times. The V and J genes are TRBV20-1 and TRBJ1-2, with TRBD1 identical over 7 bases. J was trimmed by 3 bases and V by 6 bases; bases with no gene match: 7. The CDR3 has 13 residues. Germline V gene sequence: CDR1 DFQATT, CDR2 SNEGSKA (reference sequence). CDR3 sequence reads: CSAARQGHYGYTF. The CDR3 bases are TGCAGTGCCGCCCGACAGGGTCACTATGGCTACACCTTC.

This clonotype occurred many times. This chain joins TRBV7-8 and TRBJ2-3; tentative D call: TRBD1 (8 bases). The CDR3 totals 16 residues. Germline V gene data show CDR1 as SGHVS and CDR2 as FQNEAQ. V was clipped by 3 bases and J by 2 bases, with 15 bases between them. CDR3 sequence (DNA): TGTGCCAGCAGCTTGAACAGGGGGGGCCTCACAGATACGCAGTATTTT. Translated: CASSLNRGGLTDTQYF.

This clonotype was found a few times. The chain is built from TRBV7-2 and TRBJ2-7; either TRBD1 or TRBD2 may fit D (5 bases each). Germline-derived CDR1 and CDR2 are SGHTA and FQGNSA. V dropped 3 bases and J dropped 0 bases, with 12 bases sitting between them. The CDR3 extends over 15 amino acids. CDR3: CASSFDRGHSYEQYF. Here the CDR3 DNA reads TGTGCCAGCAGCTTCGATCGGGGCCACTCCTACGAGCAGTACTTC.

The sample holds many counts of this clonotype. The chain carries TRBV20-1 and TRBJ2-4, with TRBD2 matching over 8 bases. This CDR3 region has 17 residues. From germline, CDR1 is DFQATT and CDR2 SNEGSKA (reference sequence). Trimming took 0 bases from V and 6 from J; bases not matched to a gene: 13. DNA for the CDR3: TGCAGTGCTAGAGATCTGGGACTAGTTCACGGGGCAAACATTCAGTACTTC. Amino acids: CSARDLGLVHGANIQYF.

This clonotype was recorded a few times. The chain couples TRBV20-1 to TRBJ2-1; 8 nucleotides agree with TRBD2. Germline CDR1 DFQATT, CDR2 SNEGSKA (reference sequence). This CDR3 has 13 residues. Germline trimming cut 3 bases from V and 6 bases from J; bases unmatched to any gene: 4. The CDR3 region has the DNA TGCAGTGCTAGGGTCGGGGGGGCCAATGAGCAGTTCTTC. This encodes CSARVGGANEQFF.

This clonotype came up a few times. The chain has TRBV28 and TRBJ2-5; TRBD1 matches at 7 bases. Germline-derived CDR1 and CDR2 are MDHEN and SYDVKM. Unmatched junction bases numbered 16, after V lost 0 bases and J lost 6 bases. This CDR3 has 18 amino acids. The CDR3 reads CASSLWGIDRDRLKTQYF. In DNA form, the CDR3 reads TGTGCCAGCAGTTTATGGGGGATCGACAGGGACCGACTGAAGACCCAGTACTTC.

This clonotype has a count of ten or more. The rearrangement links TRBV20-1 to TRBJ2-1; 9 bases align to TRBD2. Germline V gene data show CDR1 as DFQATT and CDR2 as SNEGSKA (reference sequence). This CDR3 is built from 16 residues. The V and J ends lost 3 bases and 0 bases, in that order; junction bases with no gene match: 6. CDR3 amino acids: CSARLAGGLSYNEQFF. CDR3 sequence (DNA): TGCAGTGCTAGGCTGGCGGGGGGGCTCTCCTACAATGAGCAGTTCTTC.

V and J are TRBV14 and TRBJ2-3; D gene uncertain. The CDR3 sequence is 16 residues long. V lost 4 bases and J lost 1, with 15 bases in between. Per germline, CDR1 SGHDN and CDR2 FVKESK. The CDR3 DNA reads TGTGCCAGCAGCCTGGGGTACATCCGGCGCACAGATACGCAGTATTTT. Translation gives CASSLGYIRRTDTQYF.

This clonotype was recorded a few times. The rearrangement joins TRBV7-9 to TRBJ2-3, with 9 bases identical to TRBD2. V shed 5 bases and J 1 base; nucleotides not matched to a gene: 7. The germline CDR1 and CDR2 sequences are SEHNR and FQNEAQ (reference sequence). The CDR3 has 16 residues. The CDR3 DNA sequence: TGTGCCAGCAGCAGAGGACTAGCGTTCGGCACAGATACGCAGTATTTT. Amino acid sequence: CASSRGLAFGTDTQYF.

This clonotype was counted many times. The V call is TRBV29-1, the J call TRBJ2-1; D unresolved. Germline V gives CDR1 SQVTM, CDR2 ANQGSEA. The length of the CDR3 is 13 residues. The V and J ends lost 4 bases and 5 bases respectively, with 12 bases between them. This chain's CDR3 is CSVVPGSHNEQFF. In DNA, the CDR3 is TGCAGCGTTGTTCCGGGCAGCCACAATGAGCAGTTCTTC.